The sequence of this T cell receptor beta chain was determined in a study of molecular identifiers for immune sequencing clone quantification. On the study more broadly: Replicate experiments divided RNA from around 20,000 or 100,000 naive CD8 cells into five parts and sequenced four.

The V gene end was trimmed by 2 bases and the J gene end by 3 bases; junction bases not matched to a gene: 2. The CDR3 length is 14 residues. CDR1 and CDR2 (germline): MNHEY, SVGEGT. In its sample, this clonotype was seen many times. Isolation of naive CD8 T cells was achieved by sorting on a CD8+CD4-CCR7+CD45RA+ phenotype. Previously published methods and listed TCR primers were used for the bulk TCR libraries. TCRdb re-analysed the PCR reads in MiXCR, keeping a single row per CDR3 protein. The sample has some 580,000 distinct CDR3 sequences, roughly 27% seen once. Sequenced material: naive CD8+ T cells from blood, with Jurkat cell RNA spiked in. Described subset: FACS-sorted CD8+CD4-CCR7+CD45RA+ naive T cells. The J gene is TRBJ2-3, the V gene TRBV6-2 or TRBV6-3; 7 nucleotides line up with TRBD1. The sequence was collected from a human donor in good health. Some libraries in this study had Jurkat cell RNA spiked in. In nucleotides, the CDR3 is TGTGCCAGCAGTTACCCGGGACAGACAGATACGCAGTATTTT. Its protein is CASSYPGQTDTQYF.